A single sample gave rise to the 31 T cell receptor beta chains below, sequenced in a study of T cell responses to AZD1222 COVID-19 vaccine. Generated by immunoSEQ multiplex PCR, the TCRdb table keeps only in-frame clones and is missing some. There are around 100,000 clones in the sample; approximately 91% occur only once, and about 1.8% lies in the top ten. Specimen: peripheral blood, collected on day 0 of AZD1222 vaccination. The receptors shown here come from an adult in good health.

The chain combines TRBV19 with TRBJ1-5; TRBD1 matches at 8 bases. The CDR3 is 15 residues long. The junction had 4 bases not matched to a gene; V was cut back by 3 bases and J by 3 bases. The germline V gene has CDR1 LNHDA and CDR2 SQIVND (reference sequence). The CDR3 DNA is TGTGCCAGTAGTATCGACAGGGGAACCAATCAGCCCCAGCATTTT. Its protein product is CASSIDRGTNQPQHF.

The chain combines TRBV5-6 with TRBJ1-1; D is uncertain. The CDR3 runs to 13 residues. The germline CDR1 and CDR2 sequences are SGHDT and YYEEEE. Deletions cut 0 bases from V and 0 bases from J, with 3 bases between. The CDR3 protein is CASSLDVNTEAFF. The CDR3 nucleotides read TGTGCCAGCAGCTTGGACGTGAACACTGAAGCTTTCTTT.

The chain has TRBV6-5 and TRBJ2-7; 9 bases match TRBD1. Germline V CDR1 and CDR2: MNHEY, SVGAGI. With 6 bases clipped from V and 6 bases from J, the junction kept 6 bases outside the gene matches. CDR3 length: 13 amino acids. CDR3 protein: CASRQQGAGEQYF. The DNA for the CDR3 is TGTGCCAGCAGACAACAGGGGGCGGGCGAGCAGTACTTC.

The DNA of the CDR3 is TGTGCCAGCAGCCCGGGACTAGCGGGAAGGACGAGCACAGATACGCAGTATTTT. It is translated as CASSPGLAGRTSTDTQYF. This chain connects TRBV27 to TRBJ2-3, with 13 bases identical to TRBD2. There are 18 residues in the CDR3. The ends lost 6 bases at V and 0 bases at J; junction bases unmatched: 9. Germline V gives CDR1 MNHEY, CDR2 SMNVEV (reference sequence).

The count of this clone is one. The rearrangement uses TRBV7-2 and TRBJ1-3; D remains unclear. The CDR3 extends over 16 amino acids. Per germline, CDR1 SGHTA and CDR2 FQGNSA. The V gene lost 1 base and the J gene lost 0 bases, with 10 bases spanning the gap. CDR3 coding DNA: TGTGCCAGCAGCTTAGTAGCAGGATCCTCTGGAAACACCATATATTTT. Its protein is CASSLVAGSSGNTIYF.

This rearrangement joins TRBV15 to TRBJ1-1; TRBD1 is a possible D gene (6 bases). Between the trimmed V and J ends, which lost 5 bases and 4 bases, there was a span of 20 bases. Germline V gives CDR1 LNHNV, CDR2 YYDKDF (reference sequence). The CDR3 sequence is 16 residues long. The CDR3 DNA follows: TGTGCCACCAGCGTACGGGACGCCGGGGGCGGCACTGAAGCTTTCTTT. Protein sequence: CATSVRDAGGGTEAFF.

This chain connects TRBV18 to TRBJ2-3; no reliable D call. The CDR3 totals 14 residues. V was trimmed by 6 bases and J by 0 bases, leaving 10 bases between them. Germline CDR1 and CDR2: KGHSH and LQKENI. The CDR3 DNA is TGTGCCAGCTCGCCGGACGGAAGCACAGATACGCAGTATTTT. As protein: CASSPDGSTDTQYF. The full variable domain, with the rest looked up from reference TRBV18 and TRBJ2-3, is NAGVMQNPRHLVRRRGQEARLRCSPMKGHSHVYWYRQLPEEGLKFMVYLQKENIIDESGMPKERFSAEFPKEGPSILRIQQVVRGDSAAYFCASSPDGSTDTQYFGPGTRLTVL.

The CDR3 here is CASSLEQVGYTF. CDR3 DNA: TGCGCCAGCAGCTTGGAACAGGTCGGCTACACCTTC. This chain connects TRBV5-1 to TRBJ1-2, with a possible D match to TRBD1 (5 bases). V was shortened by 0 bases and J by 8 bases, with 8 bases between the two germline ends. The CDR3 is 12 amino acids. The germline V gene has CDR1 SGHRS and CDR2 YFSETQ.

The chain employs TRBV27 and TRBJ2-1, with D possibly being TRBD1 (5 bases). V was shortened by 6 bases and J by 8 bases, with 17 bases between the two germline ends. The CDR3 length is 14 residues. Germline V CDR1 and CDR2: MNHEY, SMNVEV (reference sequence). CDR3 bases: TGTGCCAGCAGGGGAACAGGCCGAGTCGATGAGCAGTTCTTC. This translates into CASRGTGRVDEQFF.

The chain joins TRBV7-3 to TRBJ2-5; D possibly uses TRBD1 or TRBD2 (5 bases each). Germline V CDR1 and CDR2: SGHTA, FQGTGA. This CDR3 region has 15 residues. V shed 2 bases and J shed 4 bases, with 14 bases lying between them. CDR3 nucleotides: TGTGCCAGCAGCTTAGGTGTGGGGGAATCAGAGACCCAGTACTTC. It is translated as CASSLGVGESETQYF.

The rearrangement joins TRBV27 to TRBJ1-1; possible D gene TRBD1, 6 bases. This CDR3 comprises 17 residues. V lost 3 bases and J lost 6, with 23 bases in between. Germline assignment: CDR1 MNHEY and CDR2 SMNVEV (reference sequence). The CDR3 nucleotides are TGTGCCAGCAGTTTCTCGGCAGGGGAAAACTTTGTGGCTGAAGCTTTCTTT. This sequence encodes CASSFSAGENFVAEAFF.

The chain employs TRBV7-2 and TRBJ2-1; 9 bases are shared with TRBD1. Trimming took 1 base from V and 3 from J; bases not matched to a gene: 10. Germline V gene sequence: CDR1 SGHTA, CDR2 FQGNSA. The CDR3 is made up of 18 amino acids. The CDR3, as DNA: TGTGCCAGCAGCTTAGGTAGATCCGGGACAGGGAGCTACAATGAGCAGTTCTTC. Translated: CASSLGRSGTGSYNEQFF.

The genes are TRBV28 and TRBJ2-5; D ambiguous. Germline V gene sequence: CDR1 MDHEN, CDR2 SYDVKM. The CDR3 consists of 12 residues. Between the trimmed V and J ends, which lost 5 bases and 3 bases, there was a span of 7 bases. Here the CDR3 reads CASSRRKETQYF. The DNA for the CDR3 is TGTGCCAGCAGTCGACGAAAAGAGACCCAGTACTTC.

V and J are TRBV7-2 and TRBJ2-4; D is undetermined. There are 19 residues in the CDR3. Germline CDR1 reads SGHTA; CDR2 reads FQGNSA. V was trimmed by 5 bases and J by 0 bases, leaving 23 bases between them. For the CDR3, the DNA is TGTGCCAGCAGCACGCGCCAGGCCCCTAGTTGGGGAGCCAAAAACATTCAGTACTTC. It yields the protein CASSTRQAPSWGAKNIQYF.

The chain links TRBV29-1 to TRBJ1-1; 7 bases align to TRBD1. Trimming cost V 7 bases and J 5 bases; bases outside gene matches: 10. There are 13 residues in the CDR3. Germline lookup yields CDR1 SQVTM and CDR2 ANQGSEA. The CDR3 spells CSATDRDWTEAFF. The DNA of the CDR3 is TGCAGCGCCACCGACAGGGATTGGACTGAAGCTTTCTTT.

This chain joins TRBV27 and TRBJ2-7; 8 nucleotides align to TRBD1. The CDR3 runs 15 residues. J was trimmed by 1 base and V by 5 bases; bases with no gene match: 7. Per the germline V gene, CDR1 is MNHEY and CDR2 is SMNVEV (reference sequence). DNA of the CDR3: TGTGCCAGCAGTGTTGGACAGGGCCGATCCTACGAGCAGTACTTC. The encoded protein is CASSVGQGRSYEQYF.

The V and J genes are TRBV15 and TRBJ1-3; TRBD1 might be the D (5 bases). This CDR3 is built from 13 residues. Trimming stripped 0 bases from V and 10 bases from J, with 10 bases between. Germline values: CDR1 LNHNV, CDR2 YYDKDF (reference sequence). The CDR3: CATSRDQGLTIYF. CDR3 nucleotides: TGTGCCACCAGCAGAGATCAGGGATTAACCATATATTTT.

This chain links TRBV5-4 with TRBJ2-5; D possibly matches TRBD1 or TRBD2 (5 bases each). Germline CDR1 and CDR2: SGHNT and YYREEE (reference sequence). This CDR3 contains 13 residues. V lost 2 bases, J lost 6 bases, and 11 bases lay in between. CDR3 DNA sequence: TGTGCCAGCAGCTTATGGGGGAAGAAGACCCAGTACTTC. Its protein product is CASSLWGKKTQYF.

This clone is a singleton in its sample. V gene TRBV12-3 or TRBV12-4 combines with J gene TRBJ1-5, with a weak D call TRBD1 (6 bases). The CDR3 sequence is 12 residues long. Trimming took off 7 bases at V and 4 bases at J, with 8 bases between the two ends. CDR3 sequence: CASTQGNQPQHF. DNA for the CDR3: TGTGCCAGCACTCAGGGGAATCAGCCCCAGCATTTT.

The V call is TRBV3-1 (or the pseudogene TRBV3-2), the J call TRBJ2-1, with a tentative D call TRBD1 (6 bases). Germline lookup yields CDR1 LGHDT and CDR2 YNNKEL (reference sequence). The CDR3 sequence is 16 residues long. V dropped 4 bases and J dropped 10 bases, with 23 bases sitting between them. DNA of the CDR3: TGTGCCAGCAGCCCCAGGTGGGACACCTCTACTGCGGAGCAGTTCTTC. Translation: CASSPRWDTSTAEQFF.

The chain is built from TRBV2 and TRBJ1-5; 7 nucleotides agree with TRBD1. Germline V gene lookup returns CDR1 SNHLY and CDR2 FYNNEI. The CDR3 sequence is 13 residues long. Trimming removed 6 bases from V and 1 base from J; junction bases left unmatched: 0. This CDR3 reads CASRDRSNQPQHF. CDR3 DNA sequence: TGTGCCAGCAGGGACAGGAGCAATCAGCCCCAGCATTTT.

V usage is TRBV6-5 and J usage is TRBJ1-1; D is possibly TRBD1 (6 bases). Trimming pared 6 bases from V and 8 bases from J, leaving 16 bases between. The CDR3 runs to 13 residues. Germline CDR1 MNHEY, CDR2 SVGAGI. CDR3 protein: CASRTYRDTEAFF. CDR3 DNA: TGTGCCAGCAGAACATACAGGGATACAGAAGCTTTCTTT.

This rearrangement joins TRBV6-6 to TRBJ1-1; the match to TRBD1 covers 9 bases. The CDR3 totals 13 residues. The J segment lost 4 bases and the V segment lost 6 bases, leaving 3 bases of the junction unmatched. Germline V gene lookup returns CDR1 MNHNY and CDR2 SVGAGI (reference sequence). Here the CDR3 reads CASSGQGTTEAFF. The CDR3 nucleotides read TGTGCCAGCAGCGGACAGGGGACCACTGAAGCTTTCTTT.

The rearrangement joins TRBV5-4 to TRBJ1-1, with D hard to call. Trimming removed 4 bases at V and 4 bases at J, with 11 bases between. Looked up from germline, CDR1 is SGHNT and CDR2 is YYREEE (reference sequence). The CDR3 contains 13 residues. The chain's CDR3 is CASSLSTSTEAFF. The CDR3 nucleotides are TGTGCCAGCAGCCTGAGTACTTCCACTGAAGCTTTCTTT.

This sequence joins TRBV7-9 and TRBJ1-5; weak D call: TRBD1 (5 bases). Trimming stripped 5 bases from V and 4 bases from J, with 9 bases between. Germline loops: CDR1 SEHNR, CDR2 FQNEAQ (reference sequence). The CDR3 has 13 amino acids. CDR3 DNA: TGTGCCAGCAGCACACAGGTAAATCAGCCCCAGCATTTT. Protein sequence: CASSTQVNQPQHF.

The J gene is TRBJ2-1, the V gene TRBV5-1, with D possibly matching TRBD1 (5 bases). The CDR3 consists of 15 residues. Between the trimmed V and J ends, which lost 0 bases and 4 bases, there was a span of 11 bases. Germline V gene lookup returns CDR1 SGHRS and CDR2 YFSETQ. The CDR3 region has the DNA TGCGCCAGCAGCTTGGCCCCCGACAGATACAATGAGCAGTTCTTC. Translating it yields CASSLAPDRYNEQFF.

The chain carries TRBV7-3 and TRBJ2-5; possibly TRBD1 for D (5 bases). Germline V gene data show CDR1 as SGHTA and CDR2 as FQGTGA. V shed 4 bases and J shed 5 bases, with 11 bases lying between them. This CDR3 is 13 amino acids long. The DNA for the CDR3 is TGTGCCAGCAGCTCGACAGTTGGGGAGACCCAGTACTTC. Residues: CASSSTVGETQYF.

The chain employs TRBV7-2 and TRBJ1-2; 11 bases are a match to TRBD1. This CDR3 is built from 15 residues. J lost 7 bases, V lost 4 bases, and 8 bases had no gene match. Germline CDR1 SGHTA, CDR2 FQGNSA. The DNA for the CDR3 is TGTGCCAGCAGCTGGCCGGGACAGGGGGGCTCTGGCTACACCTTC. As protein: CASSWPGQGGSGYTF.

This clone occurred once. The gene calls are TRBV18 and TRBJ1-1; D remains ambiguous. Germline CDR1 reads KGHSH; CDR2 reads LQKENI. Trimming pared 4 bases from V and 2 bases from J, leaving 11 bases between. The CDR3 totals 14 residues. CDR3 DNA sequence: TGTGCCAGCTCACTACAGAGGTTCAACACTGAAGCTTTCTTT. Translated: CASSLQRFNTEAFF.

Regarding this clone: This CDR3 is also generated by other DNA sequences in the sample. This chain uses TRBV3-1 (or the pseudogene TRBV3-2) with TRBJ1-1; a weak D match, TRBD1 (5 bases). The CDR3 runs 14 residues. The ends were cut back, 4 bases at V and 4 bases at J, with 13 bases in the middle. In germline, CDR1 is LGHDT, CDR2 YNNKEL (reference sequence). Here the CDR3 reads CASSLGTGGTEAFF. For the CDR3, the DNA is TGTGCCAGCAGCCTGGGGACGGGCGGCACTGAAGCTTTCTTT.

The chain employs TRBV4-1 and TRBJ2-7; 9 bases match TRBD1. V was clipped by 3 bases and J by 2 bases; unmatched bases: 14. In germline, CDR1 is MGHRA, CDR2 YSYEKL. The CDR3 extends over 18 amino acids. CDR3 amino acids: CASSQYLSRDRVPYEQYF. In DNA, the CDR3 is TGCGCCAGCAGCCAGTACCTTAGCCGGGACAGGGTCCCCTACGAGCAGTACTTC.